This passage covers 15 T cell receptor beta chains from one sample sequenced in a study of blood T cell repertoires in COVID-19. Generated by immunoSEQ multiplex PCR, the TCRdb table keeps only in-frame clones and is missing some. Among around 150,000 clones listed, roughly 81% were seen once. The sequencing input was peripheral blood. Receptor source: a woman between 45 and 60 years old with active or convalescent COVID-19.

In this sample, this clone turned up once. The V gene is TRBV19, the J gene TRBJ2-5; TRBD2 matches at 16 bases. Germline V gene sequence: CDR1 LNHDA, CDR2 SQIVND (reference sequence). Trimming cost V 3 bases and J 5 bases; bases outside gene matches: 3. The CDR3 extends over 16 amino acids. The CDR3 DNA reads TGTGCCAGTAGTATGGGGACTAGCGGGAGGGCGGAGACCCAGTACTTC. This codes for CASSMGTSGRAETQYF.

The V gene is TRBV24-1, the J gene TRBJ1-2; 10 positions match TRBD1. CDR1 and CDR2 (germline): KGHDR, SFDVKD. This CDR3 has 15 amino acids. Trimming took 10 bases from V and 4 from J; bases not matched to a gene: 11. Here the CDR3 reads CATPGGQGDFYGYTF. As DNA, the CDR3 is TGTGCCACTCCTGGAGGACAGGGGGATTTCTATGGCTACACCTTC.

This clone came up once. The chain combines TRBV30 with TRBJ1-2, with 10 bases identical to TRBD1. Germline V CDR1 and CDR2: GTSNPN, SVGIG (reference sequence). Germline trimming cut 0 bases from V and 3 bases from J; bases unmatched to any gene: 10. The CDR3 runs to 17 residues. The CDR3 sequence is CAWSVGTGVPSHYGYTF. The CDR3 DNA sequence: TGTGCCTGGAGTGTAGGGACAGGGGTCCCTAGCCACTATGGCTACACCTTC.

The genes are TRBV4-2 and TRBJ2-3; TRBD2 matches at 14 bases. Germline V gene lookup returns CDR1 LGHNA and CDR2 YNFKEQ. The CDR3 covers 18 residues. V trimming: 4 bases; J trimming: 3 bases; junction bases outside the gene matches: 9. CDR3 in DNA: TGTGCCAGCAGCCTTAGCACGGGACTAGCGGGGGCAACAGATACGCAGTATTTT. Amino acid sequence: CASSLSTGLAGATDTQYF.

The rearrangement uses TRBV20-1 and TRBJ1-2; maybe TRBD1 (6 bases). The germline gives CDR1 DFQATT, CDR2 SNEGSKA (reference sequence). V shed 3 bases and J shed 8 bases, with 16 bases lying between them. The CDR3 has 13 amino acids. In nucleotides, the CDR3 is TGCAGTGCTAGTCATGGGCGGGGGGCCGGCTACACCTTC. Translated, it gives CSASHGRGAGYTF.

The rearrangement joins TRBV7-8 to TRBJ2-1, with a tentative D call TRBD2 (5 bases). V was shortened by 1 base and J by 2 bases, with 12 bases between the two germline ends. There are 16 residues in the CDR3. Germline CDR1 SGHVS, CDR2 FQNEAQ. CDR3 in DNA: TGTGCCAGCAGCTTAGTCGGGAATAGAGCCTACAATGAGCAGTTCTTC. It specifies CASSLVGNRAYNEQFF.

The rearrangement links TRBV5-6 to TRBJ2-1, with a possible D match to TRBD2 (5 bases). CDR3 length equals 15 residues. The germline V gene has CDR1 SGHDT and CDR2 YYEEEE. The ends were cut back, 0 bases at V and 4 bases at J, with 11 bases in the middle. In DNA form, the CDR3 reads TGTGCCAGCAGCTTGGGGGCCGGCGGGTACAATGAGCAGTTCTTC. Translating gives CASSLGAGGYNEQFF.

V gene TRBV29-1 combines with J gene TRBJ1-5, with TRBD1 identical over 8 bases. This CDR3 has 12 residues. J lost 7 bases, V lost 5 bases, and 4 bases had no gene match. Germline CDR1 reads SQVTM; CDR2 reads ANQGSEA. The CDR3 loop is CSVWTGKQPQHF. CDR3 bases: TGCAGCGTTTGGACAGGGAAGCAGCCCCAGCATTTT.

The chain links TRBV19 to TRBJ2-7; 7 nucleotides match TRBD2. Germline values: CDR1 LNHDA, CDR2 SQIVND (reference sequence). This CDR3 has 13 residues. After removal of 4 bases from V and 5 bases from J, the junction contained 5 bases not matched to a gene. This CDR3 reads CASSTVSGNEQYF. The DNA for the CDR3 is TGTGCCAGTAGTACCGTAAGCGGGAACGAGCAGTACTTC.

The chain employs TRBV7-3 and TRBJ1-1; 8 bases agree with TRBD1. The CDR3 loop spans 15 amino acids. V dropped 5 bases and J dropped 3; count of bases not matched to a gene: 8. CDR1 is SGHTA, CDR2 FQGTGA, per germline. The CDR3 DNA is TGTGCCAGCAGCGGGACCAGGGGGCGAGACACTGAAGCTTTCTTT. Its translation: CASSGTRGRDTEAFF.

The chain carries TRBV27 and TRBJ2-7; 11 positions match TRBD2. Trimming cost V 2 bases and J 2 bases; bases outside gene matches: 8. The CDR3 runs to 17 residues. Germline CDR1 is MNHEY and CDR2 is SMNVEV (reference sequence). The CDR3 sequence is CASSLKTGTSGPYEQYF. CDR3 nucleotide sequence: TGTGCCAGCAGTTTAAAAACTGGGACTAGCGGTCCCTACGAGCAGTACTTC.

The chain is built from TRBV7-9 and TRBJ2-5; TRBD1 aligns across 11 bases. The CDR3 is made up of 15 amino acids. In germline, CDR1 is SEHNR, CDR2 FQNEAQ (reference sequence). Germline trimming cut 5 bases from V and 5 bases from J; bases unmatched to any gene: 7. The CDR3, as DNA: TGTGCCAGCAGCGACCGGGACAGGGGGGAGGAGACCCAGTACTTC. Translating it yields CASSDRDRGEETQYF.

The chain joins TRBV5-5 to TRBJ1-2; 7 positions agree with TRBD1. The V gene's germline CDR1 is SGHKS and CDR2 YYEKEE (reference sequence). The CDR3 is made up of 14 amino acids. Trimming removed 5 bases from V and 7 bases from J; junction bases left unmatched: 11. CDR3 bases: TGTGCCAGCAGTTCGGGCAGGGGGAACCGTGGCTACACCTTC. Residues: CASSSGRGNRGYTF.

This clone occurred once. CDR3 sequence (DNA): TGTGCCAGCAGCTTATCCCCCACCTACGAGCAGTACTTC. It specifies CASSLSPTYEQYF. The rearrangement links TRBV7-2 to TRBJ2-7; D is unresolved. The CDR3 runs to 13 residues. The germline V gene has CDR1 SGHTA and CDR2 FQGNSA. V lost 2 bases and J lost 2, with 7 bases in between.

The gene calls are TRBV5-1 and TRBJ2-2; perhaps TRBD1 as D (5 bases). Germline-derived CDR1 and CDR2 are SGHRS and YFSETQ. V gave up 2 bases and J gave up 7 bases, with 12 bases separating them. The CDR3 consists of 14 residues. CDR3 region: CASSFSQGNGELFF. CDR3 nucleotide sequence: TGCGCCAGCAGCTTTTCCCAGGGCAACGGGGAGCTGTTTTTT. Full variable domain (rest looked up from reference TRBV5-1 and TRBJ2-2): KAGVTQTPRYLIKTRGQQVTLSCSPISGHRSVSWYQQTPGQGLQFLFEYFSETQRNKGNFPGRFSGRQFSNSRSEMNVSTLELGDSALYLCASSFSQGNGELFFGEGSRLTVL.